This T cell receptor (beta chain) derives from a study of blood T cell repertoires in COVID-19. Repertoires were generated with immunoSEQ multiplex PCR, while TCRdb's copy carries only in-frame clones and drops some. The table shows about 77,000 clones, with roughly 80% occurring only once. V gave up 0 bases and J gave up 7 bases; unmatched junction bases: 5. Germline V gives CDR1 SGDLS, CDR2 YYNGEE. This CDR3 comprises 15 residues. This receptor was identified in a woman in her 70s with acute or convalescent COVID-19. The sequenced material came from peripheral blood. The V and J genes are TRBV9 and TRBJ2-2, with TRBD1 matching 8 bases. This CDR3 is CASSVGRGLGGELFF. The CDR3 DNA is TGTGCCAGCAGCGTAGGCAGGGGGCTCGGCGGGGAGCTGTTTTTT.